Listed here are 21 T cell receptor beta chains from one sample, sequenced in a study of radiation and T cells in renal cell carcinoma. Described time point: baseline pretreatment blood. Treatment indicated: 15 Gy SBRT to primary tumor, nephrectomy 4 weeks later. Sequencing used immunoSEQ multiplex PCR; TCRdb keeps in-frame clones, though not all of them. The data contain 110,000 to 150,000 clones, approximately 90% of them singletons. The input for sequencing was blood, taken from a patient whose treatment included radiotherapy and nephrectomy. The receptor source for this set is a woman aged 45-60 years with renal cell carcinoma.

This chain links TRBV29-1 with TRBJ2-3, with D possibly matching TRBD2 (5 bases). With 4 bases removed from V and 5 bases from J, the gap between germline ends came to 13 bases. The CDR3 has 13 amino acids. CDR1 and CDR2 (germline): SQVTM, ANQGSEA. The CDR3 reads CSVVPGVLDTQYF. For the CDR3, the DNA is TGCAGCGTTGTTCCCGGGGTCCTAGATACGCAGTATTTT.

The V gene is TRBV7-9, the J gene TRBJ1-1; the D gene is possibly TRBD1 (5 bases). CDR1 is SEHNR, CDR2 FQNEAQ, per germline (reference sequence). V lost 5 bases and J 0 bases, leaving 22 bases between the germline ends. The CDR3 extends over 18 amino acids. CDR3 nucleotide sequence: TGTGCCAGCAGCGCCCGGGACGGCGGTACCTTCATGAACACTGAAGCTTTCTTT. This codes for CASSARDGGTFMNTEAFF.

V is TRBV18 and J is TRBJ2-7; D gene unclear. The ends were cut back, 6 bases at V and 1 base at J, with 13 bases in the middle. The V gene's germline CDR1 is KGHSH and CDR2 LQKENI. This CDR3 has 14 amino acids. This CDR3 is CASSTAVLSYEQYF. CDR3 bases: TGTGCCAGCTCGACCGCGGTCCTATCCTACGAGCAGTACTTC.

V is TRBV5-1 and J is TRBJ1-1, with D uncertain. The CDR3 spans 14 residues. The germline V gene has CDR1 SGHRS and CDR2 YFSETQ. The V end lost 4 bases, the J end lost 3 bases, and 13 bases lay between the germline ends. CDR3 DNA sequence: TGCGCCAGCAGCCGGGATCTTCGGGACACTGAAGCTTTCTTT. Amino acid sequence: CASSRDLRDTEAFF.

This sequence joins TRBV7-8 and TRBJ1-1; 7 nucleotides align to TRBD1. The CDR3 contains 15 residues. CDR1 SGHVS and CDR2 FQNEAQ come from the germline V gene. J was trimmed by 4 bases and V by 0 bases; bases with no gene match: 5. The CDR3, as DNA: TGTGCCAGCAGCTTAGCGGATAGGGGGCGCACTGAAGCTTTCTTT. Protein sequence: CASSLADRGRTEAFF.

The chain employs TRBV7-2 and TRBJ1-2; D is ambiguous. With 2 bases removed from V and 5 bases from J, the gap between germline ends came to 9 bases. CDR1 is SGHTA, CDR2 FQGNSA, per germline. This CDR3 region has 13 residues. The CDR3 here is CASSLKGGYGYTF. The DNA for the CDR3 is TGTGCCAGCAGCTTAAAGGGCGGTTATGGCTACACCTTC.

This rearrangement joins TRBV13 to TRBJ2-1, with a possible D match to TRBD2 (6 bases). This CDR3 comprises 15 residues. Germline assignment: CDR1 PRHDT and CDR2 FYEKMQ (reference sequence). The V gene lost 4 bases and the J gene lost 7 bases, with 17 bases spanning the gap. The CDR3, as DNA: TGTGCCAGCAGCTACACGGGACTCGGAGGGAATGAGCAGTTCTTC. As protein: CASSYTGLGGNEQFF. Full variable domain (rest looked up from reference TRBV13 and TRBJ2-1): AAGVIQSPRHLIKEKRETATLKCYPIPRHDTVYWYQQGPGQDPQFLISFYEKMQSDKGSIPDRFSAQQFSDYHSELNMSSLELGDSALYFCASSYTGLGGNEQFFGPGTRLTVL.

CDR3 sequence: CASSIGGRGVGTQYF. CDR3 sequence (DNA): TGTGCCAGTAGTATTGGGGGCAGGGGAGTGGGTACGCAGTATTTT. The rearrangement uses TRBV19 and TRBJ2-3, with a weak D call TRBD1 (6 bases). V dropped 3 bases and J dropped 8 bases, with 18 bases sitting between them. The CDR3 covers 15 residues. The germline CDR1 and CDR2 sequences are LNHDA and SQIVND (reference sequence).

The V and J genes are TRBV6-1 and TRBJ2-1, with 8 bases aligning to TRBD2. J gave up 10 bases and V 6 bases, and 11 bases lay outside the gene matches. The CDR3 sequence is 14 residues long. Germline V gives CDR1 MNHNS, CDR2 SASEGT. Here the CDR3 reads CASSVPGLVGEQFF. Here the CDR3 DNA reads TGTGCCAGCAGCGTCCCGGGACTAGTAGGGGAGCAGTTCTTC.

This sequence joins TRBV7-9 and TRBJ2-1; the match to TRBD2 covers 9 bases. Losses at the gene ends were 4 bases for V and 5 bases for J; bases not matched to a gene: 9. The CDR3 covers 16 residues. Germline-derived CDR1 and CDR2 are SEHNR and FQNEAQ (reference sequence). The CDR3 coding sequence is TGTGCCAGCAGCTCGATAGCGGGGGACCTTAACAATGAGCAGTTCTTC. Residues: CASSSIAGDLNNEQFF.

The chain joins TRBV4-3 to TRBJ2-1; D not certain. Looked up from germline, CDR1 is LGHNA and CDR2 is YSLEER. The CDR3 is made up of 15 amino acids. The V gene lost 0 bases and the J gene lost 6 bases, with 12 bases spanning the gap. The CDR3 coding sequence is TGCGCCAGCAGCCAAGATCGTGGCAGGAGCAATGAGCAGTTCTTC. Translating it yields CASSQDRGRSNEQFF.

V is TRBV5-5 and J is TRBJ1-2; TRBD1 agrees at 10 bases. CDR3 length: 14 residues. With 4 bases clipped from V and 10 bases from J, the junction kept 10 bases outside the gene matches. CDR1 and CDR2 (germline): SGHKS, YYEKEE (reference sequence). The CDR3: CASSLVDRGGIYTF. CDR3 coding DNA: TGTGCCAGCAGCCTCGTGGACAGGGGGGGAATCTACACCTTC.

This rearrangement joins TRBV7-2 to TRBJ2-1, with a tentative D call TRBD2 (5 bases). Trimming removed 5 bases at V and 4 bases at J, with 12 bases between. The CDR3 sequence is 14 residues long. Germline CDR1 is SGHTA and CDR2 is FQGNSA. CDR3: CASSARTGYNEQFF. DNA of the CDR3: TGTGCCAGCAGCGCCCGGACTGGATACAATGAGCAGTTCTTC. The complete variable domain, with remaining parts taken from reference TRBV7-2 and TRBJ2-1, reads GAGVSQSPSNKVTEKGKDVELRCDPISGHTALYWYRQSLGQGLEFLIYFQGNSAPDKSGLPSDRFSAERTGGSVSTLTIQRTQQEDSAVYLCASSARTGYNEQFFGPGTRLTVL.

The genes are TRBV6-6 and TRBJ1-1; D remains ambiguous. This CDR3 is built from 14 residues. Germline CDR1 reads MNHNY; CDR2 reads SVGAGI (reference sequence). V lost 4 bases to trimming and J lost 3 bases, with 12 bases between them. The CDR3 nucleotides read TGTGCCAGCAGTTCCCCGGCCTCGTACACTGAAGCTTTCTTT. Protein sequence: CASSSPASYTEAFF.

The chain recombines TRBV19 with TRBJ2-3; 9 positions agree with TRBD2. This CDR3 comprises 15 residues. Germline CDR1 reads LNHDA; CDR2 reads SQIVND (reference sequence). Germline trimming cut 5 bases from V and 1 base from J; bases unmatched to any gene: 4. The CDR3 region has the DNA TGTGCCAGTAGTTTTAGCGGGGGAGGCACAGATACGCAGTATTTT. Translated, it gives CASSFSGGGTDTQYF.

This chain links TRBV7-2 with TRBJ1-2; possibly TRBD1 for D (5 bases). The CDR3 runs 13 residues. Germline CDR1 is SGHTA and CDR2 is FQGNSA. V lost 5 bases and J 2 bases, leaving 9 bases between the germline ends. CDR3 nucleotides: TGTGCCAGCAGCACCCGACAGAACTATGGCTACACCTTC. It specifies CASSTRQNYGYTF.

The chain links TRBV5-1 to TRBJ2-2, with 7 bases identical to TRBD2. The CDR3 covers 15 residues. Germline CDR1 and CDR2: SGHRS and YFSETQ. Losses at the gene ends were 6 bases for V and 0 bases for J; bases not matched to a gene: 5. The CDR3, as DNA: TGCGCCAGCAAGGCCGGGGGGTCGAACACCGGGGAGCTGTTTTTT. This sequence encodes CASKAGGSNTGELFF. Supplemented by reference TRBV5-1 and TRBJ2-2, the full variable domain reads KAGVTQTPRYLIKTRGQQVTLSCSPISGHRSVSWYQQTPGQGLQFLFEYFSETQRNKGNFPGRFSGRQFSNSRSEMNVSTLELGDSALYLCASKAGGSNTGELFFGEGSRLTVL.

This rearrangement joins TRBV6-6 to TRBJ2-3; no firm D call. The CDR3 spans 13 residues. The V and J ends lost 5 bases and 6 bases respectively, with 12 bases between them. Germline CDR1 is MNHNY and CDR2 is SVGAGI (reference sequence). The CDR3 coding sequence is TGTGCCAGCAGTCCCTTTATACGGGATACGCAGTATTTT. Translated, it gives CASSPFIRDTQYF.

This sequence joins TRBV2 and TRBJ2-7, with D perhaps given as TRBD1 or TRBD2 (5 bases each). CDR3 length equals 13 residues. Trimming stripped 6 bases from V and 7 bases from J, with 16 bases between. Germline CDR1 SNHLY, CDR2 FYNNEI. CDR3 bases: TGTGCCAGCAGCGGGGACCTGGACCGAGAGCAGTACTTC. Its protein is CASSGDLDREQYF. Complete variable domain (other parts from reference TRBV2 and TRBJ2-7): EPEVTQTPSHQVTQMGQEVILRCVPISNHLYFYWYRQILGQKVEFLVSFYNNEISEKSEIFDDQFSVERPDGSNFTLKIRSTKLEDSAMYFCASSGDLDREQYFGPGTRLTVT.

The chain recombines TRBV7-8 with TRBJ1-1; D is unresolved. V shed 5 bases and J shed 1 base, with 14 bases lying between them. Germline CDR1 is SGHVS and CDR2 is FQNEAQ. The CDR3 extends over 15 amino acids. Here the CDR3 DNA reads TGTGCCAGCAGCCCAACGAGGGCAGAGAACACTGAAGCTTTCTTT. Translation: CASSPTRAENTEAFF.

This chain joins TRBV13 and TRBJ2-1; D is possibly TRBD1 or TRBD2 (5 bases each). Germline V gene sequence: CDR1 PRHDT, CDR2 FYEKMQ (reference sequence). V lost 5 bases and J 14 bases, leaving 34 bases between the germline ends. The CDR3 loop spans 18 amino acids. CDR3 amino acids: CASSAVGNLGTGGGKEFF. The CDR3 DNA reads as TGTGCCAGCAGCGCTGTAGGGAACCTAGGTACCGGTGGGGGAAAGGAGTTCTTC.